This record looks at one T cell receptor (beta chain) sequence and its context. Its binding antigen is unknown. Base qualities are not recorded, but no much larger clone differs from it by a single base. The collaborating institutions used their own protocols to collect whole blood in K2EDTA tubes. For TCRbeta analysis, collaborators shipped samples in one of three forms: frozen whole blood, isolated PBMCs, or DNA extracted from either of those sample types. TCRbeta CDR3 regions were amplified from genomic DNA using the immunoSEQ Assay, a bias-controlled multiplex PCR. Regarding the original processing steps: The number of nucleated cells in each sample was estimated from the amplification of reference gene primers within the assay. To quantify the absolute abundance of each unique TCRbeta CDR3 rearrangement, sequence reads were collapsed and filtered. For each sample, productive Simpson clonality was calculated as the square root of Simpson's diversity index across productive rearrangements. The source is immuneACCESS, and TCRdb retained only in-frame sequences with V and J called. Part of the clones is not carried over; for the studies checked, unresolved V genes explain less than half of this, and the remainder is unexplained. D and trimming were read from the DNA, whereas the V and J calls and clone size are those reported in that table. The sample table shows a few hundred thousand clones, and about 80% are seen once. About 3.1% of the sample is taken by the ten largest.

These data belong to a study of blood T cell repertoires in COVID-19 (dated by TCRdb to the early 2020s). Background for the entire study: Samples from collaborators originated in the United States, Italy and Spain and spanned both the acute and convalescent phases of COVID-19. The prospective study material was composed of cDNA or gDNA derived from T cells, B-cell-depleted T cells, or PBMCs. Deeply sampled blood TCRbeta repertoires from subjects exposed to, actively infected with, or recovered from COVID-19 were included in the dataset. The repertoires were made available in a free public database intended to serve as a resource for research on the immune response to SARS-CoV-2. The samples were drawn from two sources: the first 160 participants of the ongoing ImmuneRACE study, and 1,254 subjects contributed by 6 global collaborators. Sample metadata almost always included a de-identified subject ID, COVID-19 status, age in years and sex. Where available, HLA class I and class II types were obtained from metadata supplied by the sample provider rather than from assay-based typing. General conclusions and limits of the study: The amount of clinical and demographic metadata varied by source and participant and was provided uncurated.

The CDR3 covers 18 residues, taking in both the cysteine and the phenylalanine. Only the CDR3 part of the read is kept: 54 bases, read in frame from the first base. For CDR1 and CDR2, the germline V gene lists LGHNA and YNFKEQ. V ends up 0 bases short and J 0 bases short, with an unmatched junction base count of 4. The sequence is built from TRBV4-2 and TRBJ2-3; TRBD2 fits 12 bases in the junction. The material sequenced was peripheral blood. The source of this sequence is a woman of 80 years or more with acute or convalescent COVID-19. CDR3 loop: CASSQDPGLAGSTDTQYF. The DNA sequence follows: TGTGCCAGCAGCCAAGACCCTGGACTAGCGGGAAGCACAGATACGCAGTATTTT.